The clone carrying this TCR beta chain occurred many times. Its antigen is not identified. CDR1 PRHDT and CDR2 FYEKMQ come from the germline V gene (reference sequence). V trimming: 5 bases; J trimming: 6 bases; junction bases outside the gene matches: 10. The CDR3 runs to 15 residues. Regarding time point: pre-sensitization, week 0. Treatment defined: therapeutic diphenylcyclopropenone sensitization with weekly scalp DPC. TCRdb re-called the RACE reads with MiXCR, one entry per CDR3 protein. This sample has around 300,000 distinct CDR3 sequences; about 5% occur once, and the top ten carry around 8%. This specimen comes from a study of human T cells and chemical hapten exposure. Findings and limits, study-wide: No change in TCRs above 1 in 1000 frequency was produced by DPC sensitization.

The chain couples TRBV13 to TRBJ2-3; 8 bases are a match to TRBD2. Sequences were derived from whole blood, sampled in connection with sensitization to the hapten diphenylcyclopropenone (DPC). The clonotype was recovered from a woman between 18 and 29 years old with alopecia areata. Some clones in this sample may be carry-over from other donors' samples. The CDR3 sequence is CASSPWRGEGDTQYF. In nucleotides, the CDR3 is TGTGCCAGCAGCCCCTGGCGGGGGGAAGGGGATACGCAGTATTTT.